The clone carrying this TCR beta chain has at least ten counts. What it recognizes is unknown. These data come from a study of T-cell memory formation after mild COVID-19. Study results and caveats: Nothing showed for sure that second-wave clones peaking on day 37 were SARS-CoV-2 specific. The CD4+ clones that contracted clustered mainly within CM and EM, and the CD8+ clones concentrated in EMRA. Later expanders leaned CD4+, whereas clones that contracted between day 15 and 85 were balanced CD4/CD8.

Germline assignment: CDR1 KGHSH and CDR2 LQKENI. Trimming left V 3 bases short and J 2 bases short, with 7 bases between. The CDR3 consists of 13 residues. TCRalpha and TCRbeta libraries used 5'RACE with constant-segment primers and UMIs. TCRdb recomputed calls from the 5' RACE reads with MiXCR, one row per CDR3 protein. This table holds about 560,000 distinct CDR3 sequences, roughly 18% found once. The source is an adult woman who had mild COVID-19 (a few samples of this study predate the infection). Cell type and time point are not known. The chain combines TRBV18 with TRBJ1-1; D is unclear. Material: PBMCs or a T cell subset sorted from them (not recorded which). The CDR3 is CASSPTLNTEAFF. The CDR3 DNA is TGTGCCAGCTCACCTACCCTAAACACTGAAGCTTTCTTT.